This TCR beta chain comes out of a study of cytomegalovirus exposure and HLA in healthy donors. About the study: Among the 370 or so donors who were genotyped, roughly 86% fell in the genetic ancestry cluster that is associated with self-reported Caucasian donors.

Looked up from germline, CDR1 is LNHDA and CDR2 is SQIVND (reference sequence). The CDR3 consists of 14 residues. The junction had 8 bases not matched to a gene; V was cut back by 4 bases and J by 9 bases. A remark on this clone: What it binds is not known.

The PCR ran on 60 Vbeta and 13 Jbeta primers. Generated by immunoSEQ multiplex PCR, the TCRdb table keeps only in-frame clones and is missing some. Of around 170,000 clones in the sample, roughly 78% were seen once. Overall study findings and caveats: Several V segments, TRBV6-2 and TRBV6-3 among them, could not be told apart and were dropped.

This chain joins TRBV19 and TRBJ2-1, with TRBD2 matching 8 bases. The sequence was collected from a woman aged 45-65 years in good health and CMV-seropositive. Material: PBMCs. Written as DNA, the CDR3 is TGTGCCAGTAGTACCGGGAGGGCCCTCGGTGAGCAGTTCTTC. It encodes CASSTGRALGEQFF.